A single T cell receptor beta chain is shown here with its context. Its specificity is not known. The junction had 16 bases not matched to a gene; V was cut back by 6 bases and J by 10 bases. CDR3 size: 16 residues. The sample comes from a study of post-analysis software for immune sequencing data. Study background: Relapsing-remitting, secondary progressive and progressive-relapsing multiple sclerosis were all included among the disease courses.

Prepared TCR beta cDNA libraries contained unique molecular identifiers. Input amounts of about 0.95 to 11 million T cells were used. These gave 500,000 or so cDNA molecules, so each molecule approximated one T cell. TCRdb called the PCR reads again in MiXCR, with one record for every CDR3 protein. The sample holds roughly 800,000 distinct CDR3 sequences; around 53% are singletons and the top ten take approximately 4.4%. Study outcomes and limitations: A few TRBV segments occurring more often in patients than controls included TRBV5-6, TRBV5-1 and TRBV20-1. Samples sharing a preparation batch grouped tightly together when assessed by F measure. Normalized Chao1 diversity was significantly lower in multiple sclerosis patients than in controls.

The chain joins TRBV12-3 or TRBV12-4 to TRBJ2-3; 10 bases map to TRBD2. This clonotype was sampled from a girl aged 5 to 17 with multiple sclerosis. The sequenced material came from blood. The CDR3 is CASSRTSGGGADAQYF. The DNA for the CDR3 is TGTGCCAGCAGCCGGACTAGCGGAGGGGGAGCGGATGCGCAGTATTTT.